This T cell receptor beta chain was sequenced in a study of blood T cell repertoires in COVID-19. Clones were sequenced by immunoSEQ multiplex PCR, and TCRdb holds only the in-frame ones, with some missing. The sample holds some 160,000 clones, about 85% seen once. In germline, CDR1 is SNHLY, CDR2 FYNNEI. The V and J ends lost 11 bases and 0 bases respectively, with 11 bases between them. The CDR3 contains 13 residues. This chain links TRBV2 with TRBJ1-5; no definite D call. The TCR was taken from a woman older than 75 with COVID-19, enrolled during active disease. The specimen sequenced was peripheral blood. Here the CDR3 DNA reads TGTGCCTCCACGGCGGGTAGCAATCAGCCCCAGCATTTT. This gives the protein CASTAGSNQPQHF.